The next 24 T cell receptor beta chains were all read from a single sample in a study of CD8 T cells in Susac syndrome. Reverse transcription of about 0.5 to 1 ug RNA used random hexamers. TCRdb recomputed calls from the immunoSEQ multiplex PCR reads with MiXCR, one row per CDR3 protein. This table holds roughly 200,000 distinct CDR3 sequences, approximately 94% found once. The sequenced sample was CD4+ T cells from PBMCs. These receptors were taken from a human donor in good health.

The chain joins TRBV29-1 to TRBJ2-3, with D unresolved. CDR1 and CDR2 from the germline V gene are SQVTM and ANQGSEA. This CDR3 comprises 13 residues. The ends were cut back, 4 bases at V and 2 bases at J, with 10 bases in the middle. CDR3 bases: TGCAGCGTTGTAATCGGGCCCACAGATACGCAGTATTTT. Amino acid sequence: CSVVIGPTDTQYF.

The V call is TRBV6-4, the J call TRBJ1-1; tentatively, D is TRBD1 (6 bases). CDR1 is MRHNA and CDR2 is SNTAGT in the germline V gene. V lost 4 bases, J lost 0 bases, and 15 bases lay in between. The CDR3 contains 16 residues. This chain's CDR3 is CASSARRQEVNTEAFF. In nucleotides, the CDR3 is TGTGCCAGCAGTGCAAGGAGACAGGAGGTGAACACTGAAGCTTTCTTT.

The chain carries TRBV20-1 and TRBJ2-1, with D maybe TRBD2 (5 bases). V lost 1 base, J lost 2 bases, and 15 bases lay in between. This CDR3 region has 16 residues. CDR1 DFQATT and CDR2 SNEGSKA come from the germline V gene (reference sequence). The CDR3 region is CSARAAVDGTYNEQFF. The DNA of the CDR3 is TGCAGTGCTAGAGCTGCCGTTGACGGGACCTACAATGAGCAGTTCTTC.

V and J are TRBV29-1 and TRBJ2-2; TRBD1 matches at 8 bases. V lost 4 bases to trimming and J lost 7 bases; unmatched junction nucleotides: 2. The CDR3 is 12 residues long. Germline V gene data show CDR1 as SQVTM and CDR2 as ANQGSEA. The CDR3 DNA sequence: TGCAGCGTTGGCAGGGGGCACGGGGAGCTGTTTTTT. It is translated as CSVGRGHGELFF.

V is TRBV6-6 and J is TRBJ2-6; TRBD1 matches at 8 bases. The CDR3 spans 16 residues. V lost 10 bases to trimming and J lost 0 bases; unmatched junction nucleotides: 8. Germline CDR1 MNHNY, CDR2 SVGAGI (reference sequence). CDR3 nucleotides: TGTGCCATCTGGGACAGGCCAGACTCTGGGGCCAACGTCCTGACTTTC. This sequence encodes CAIWDRPDSGANVLTF.

The chain is built from TRBV7-9 and TRBJ1-2; D remains unclear. The ends were cut back, 3 bases at V and 8 bases at J, with 10 bases in the middle. CDR3 length: 12 residues. The germline V gene has CDR1 SEHNR and CDR2 FQNEAQ (reference sequence). In nucleotides, the CDR3 is TGTGCCAGCAGCTTTGAAGTAGACGGCTACACCTTC. It yields the protein CASSFEVDGYTF.

The table lists this clonotype with a few counts. J is TRBJ2-1 and V is TRBV24-1, with 7 bases identical to TRBD1. V was clipped by 9 bases and J by 13 bases; unmatched bases: 8. CDR1 and CDR2 (germline): KGHDR, SFDVKD. This CDR3 contains 11 residues. The CDR3 DNA sequence: TGTGCCACCGGCCTAACAGGGGTACAGTTCTTC. This gives the protein CATGLTGVQFF.

The J gene is TRBJ2-5, the V gene TRBV18, with unresolved D. Per the germline V gene, CDR1 is KGHSH and CDR2 is LQKENI. The CDR3 is 13 amino acids. V was shortened by 5 bases and J by 5 bases, with 12 bases between the two germline ends. In nucleotides, the CDR3 is TGTGCCAGCTCAATACAGAATGGTGAGACCCAGTACTTC. Translation: CASSIQNGETQYF.

The chain links TRBV7-3 to TRBJ2-3, with 10 nucleotides matching TRBD2. Unmatched junction bases numbered 5, after V lost 5 bases and J lost 0 bases. There are 16 residues in the CDR3. The germline V gene has CDR1 SGHTA and CDR2 FQGTGA. CDR3: CASSAGTSVSTDTQYF. CDR3 bases: TGTGCCAGCAGCGCCGGGACTAGCGTTAGCACAGATACGCAGTATTTT.

The rearrangement links TRBV27 to TRBJ2-1; the match to TRBD2 covers 8 bases. The CDR3 is 15 amino acids. V gave up 5 bases and J gave up 1 base; unmatched junction bases: 4. CDR1 MNHEY and CDR2 SMNVEV come from the germline V gene (reference sequence). The DNA for the CDR3 is TGTGCCAGCAGTCAAGCGGGAGAGTCCTACAATGAGCAGTTCTTC. Encoded protein: CASSQAGESYNEQFF.

V usage is TRBV11-2 and J usage is TRBJ2-5; 7 bases are a match to TRBD2. CDR1 SGHAT and CDR2 FQNNGV come from the germline V gene. The CDR3 has 17 amino acids. The V segment lost 1 base and the J segment 5 bases; nucleotides outside the gene matches: 13. CDR3 in amino acids: CASSLGGFGRYTETQYF. In DNA form, the CDR3 reads TGTGCCAGCAGCTTAGGGGGATTCGGGAGGTATACGGAGACCCAGTACTTC. Full variable domain (rest looked up from reference TRBV11-2 and TRBJ2-5): EAGVAQSPRYKIIEKRQSVAFWCNPISGHATLYWYQQILGQGPKLLIQFQNNGVVDDSQLPKDRFSAERLKGVDSTLKIQPAKLEDSAVYLCASSLGGFGRYTETQYFGPGTRLLVL.

This clonotype was recorded once. The V and J genes are TRBV9 and TRBJ1-2; 9 bases match TRBD1. The CDR3 totals 14 residues. The germline CDR1 and CDR2 sequences are SGDLS and YYNGEE. Losses at the gene ends were 5 bases for V and 8 bases for J; bases not matched to a gene: 10. In DNA, the CDR3 is TGTGCCAGCAGAGCAACCGGGACAGGGTTAGGCTACACCTTC. This encodes CASRATGTGLGYTF. Complete variable domain (other parts from reference TRBV9 and TRBJ1-2): DSGVTQTPKHLITATGQRVTLRCSPRSGDLSVYWYQQSLDQGLQFLIQYYNGEERAKGNILERFSAQQFPDLHSELNLSSLELGDSALYFCASRATGTGLGYTFGSGTRLTVV.

J is TRBJ1-1 and V is TRBV30; 8 positions match TRBD1. Germline V lookup: CDR1 GTSNPN, CDR2 SVGIG (reference sequence). CDR3 length equals 14 residues. The V and J ends lost 4 bases and 5 bases, in that order; junction bases with no gene match: 9. DNA for the CDR3: TGTGCCTGGAATGTCCCAGGGGGCAGAACTGAAGCTTTCTTT. This codes for CAWNVPGGRTEAFF.

J is TRBJ2-2 and V is TRBV24-1; D might be TRBD1 or TRBD2, each matching 5 bases. V lost 9 bases to trimming and J lost 3 bases, with 13 bases between them. Germline values: CDR1 KGHDR, CDR2 SFDVKD. This CDR3 is 14 amino acids long. CDR3 DNA sequence: TGTGCCACCGAGGGGACGCTGGACACCGGGGAGCTGTTTTTT. The encoded protein is CATEGTLDTGELFF.

The rearrangement uses TRBV24-1 and TRBJ2-7; the match to TRBD1 covers 8 bases. The germline V gene has CDR1 KGHDR and CDR2 SFDVKD. The CDR3 sequence is 15 residues long. With V trimmed by 9 bases and J by 0 bases, 9 bases remained unmatched. CDR3 residues: CATPQGTGNSYEQYF. The CDR3 DNA reads TGTGCCACCCCACAGGGGACAGGAAACTCCTACGAGCAGTACTTC.

J is TRBJ2-1 and V is TRBV4-2; D is perhaps TRBD2 (5 bases). The CDR3 is 13 residues long. Between the trimmed V and J ends, which lost 0 bases and 9 bases, there was a span of 9 bases. Looked up from germline, CDR1 is LGHNA and CDR2 is YNFKEQ. The CDR3 reads CASSQDRRSEQFF. The CDR3, as DNA: TGTGCCAGCAGCCAAGATCGGAGGAGTGAGCAGTTCTTC.

This chain joins TRBV20-1 and TRBJ1-1; D is perhaps TRBD1 (6 bases). Germline loops: CDR1 DFQATT, CDR2 SNEGSKA (reference sequence). Deletions cut 3 bases from V and 1 base from J, with 6 bases between. This CDR3 is 12 amino acids long. The DNA of the CDR3 is TGCAGTGCTAGGGGACAGAACACTGAAGCTTTCTTT. As protein: CSARGQNTEAFF.

This chain links TRBV7-2 with TRBJ2-5, with D uncertain. The CDR3 covers 13 residues. Trimming cost V 7 bases and J 2 bases, with 11 bases left between them. Germline CDR1 reads SGHTA; CDR2 reads FQGNSA. The CDR3 is CASTQRRQETQYF. CDR3 DNA: TGTGCCAGCACACAGCGAAGGCAAGAGACCCAGTACTTC.

J is TRBJ1-2 and V is TRBV5-1; D perhaps matches TRBD1 (5 bases). The germline CDR1 and CDR2 sequences are SGHRS and YFSETQ. V shed 4 bases and J shed 4 bases, with 11 bases lying between them. CDR3 length: 13 residues. Here the CDR3 reads CASSLIDSYGYTF. The CDR3 nucleotides read TGCGCCAGCAGCCTGATTGACAGCTATGGCTACACCTTC.

This chain joins TRBV18 and TRBJ2-3; the D gene could be TRBD1 or TRBD2 (5 bases each). The CDR3 has 16 residues. Germline CDR1 and CDR2: KGHSH and LQKENI. Trimming took off 3 bases at V and 4 bases at J, with 17 bases between the two ends. In DNA form, the CDR3 reads TGTGCCAGCTCACCGGGGCCCGGAGGAGGTGCAGATACGCAGTATTTT. Its translation is CASSPGPGGGADTQYF.

This chain links TRBV27 with TRBJ2-7; no clear D gene. The V and J ends lost 4 bases and 0 bases respectively, with 4 bases between them. Germline CDR1 is MNHEY and CDR2 is SMNVEV (reference sequence). This CDR3 contains 12 residues. The CDR3 sequence is CASSSISYEQYF. The CDR3 coding sequence is TGTGCCAGCAGTTCGATCTCCTACGAGCAGTACTTC.

The chain is built from TRBV11-3 and TRBJ2-3; 7 positions match TRBD2. With 6 bases clipped from V and 2 bases from J, the junction kept 8 bases outside the gene matches. Germline CDR1 SGHNT, CDR2 YENEEA. This CDR3 spans 15 amino acids. The CDR3 bases are TGTGCCAGCAGTTCCAGAGCGGGATCCACAGATACGCAGTATTTT. Its translation is CASSSRAGSTDTQYF.

The chain employs TRBV7-2 and TRBJ1-5; the D gene is possibly TRBD1 (5 bases). Germline CDR1 reads SGHTA; CDR2 reads FQGNSA. CDR3 length equals 19 residues. Trimming left V 4 bases short and J 4 bases short, with 26 bases between. CDR3 DNA: TGTGCCAGCAGCTCTAGGGTATCGGTGGGGGAGGCGACGAATCAGCCCCAGCATTTT. Translated, it gives CASSSRVSVGEATNQPQHF.

V gene TRBV9 combines with J gene TRBJ2-3, with unresolved D. Trimming took 3 bases from V and 1 from J, leaving 21 bases between them. The CDR3 length is 18 residues. Germline CDR1 SGDLS, CDR2 YYNGEE. For the CDR3, the DNA is TGTGCCAGCAGCGCGAGACCCGGGTCCTTCAAGGGCACAGATACGCAGTATTTT. This translates into CASSARPGSFKGTDTQYF. Together with reference TRBV9 and TRBJ2-3, the CDR3 gives the full variable domain: DSGVTQTPKHLITATGQRVTLRCSPRSGDLSVYWYQQSLDQGLQFLIQYYNGEERAKGNILERFSAQQFPDLHSELNLSSLELGDSALYFCASSARPGSFKGTDTQYFGPGTRLTVL.